Listed here are 8 T cell receptor beta chains from one sample, sequenced in a study of CD8 T cells in ankylosing spondylitis. From the 5' RACE reads, TCRdb called clonotypes with MiXCR, one entry per CDR3 protein. The table shows approximately 220,000 distinct CDR3 sequences, with around 24% occurring only once. What was sequenced was blood, either unsorted or a sorted T cell fraction (not recorded which). These receptors all come from a male donor with ankylosing spondylitis or in good health (not recorded which).

This clonotype has a count of ten or more. The CDR3 region has the DNA TGCGCCAGCGCAGCTTCGGGTGGAGGAGAGACCCAGTACTTC. Protein: CASAASGGGETQYF. The chain links TRBV5-1 to TRBJ2-5; possible D gene TRBD2, 5 bases. The CDR3 covers 14 residues. Germline CDR1 reads SGHRS; CDR2 reads YFSETQ. V was shortened by 7 bases and J by 4 bases, with 17 bases between the two germline ends.

The chain has TRBV10-3 and TRBJ2-1; D call uncertain. V lost 3 bases and J 6 bases, leaving 6 bases between the germline ends. This CDR3 has 12 residues. In germline, CDR1 is ENHRY, CDR2 SYGVKD. For the CDR3, the DNA is TGTGCCATCAGTGAAGGCTTCAATGAGCAGTTCTTC. As protein: CAISEGFNEQFF.

This clonotype was observed a handful of times. V usage is TRBV29-1 and J usage is TRBJ2-3, with 9 bases matching TRBD2. V lost 6 bases and J lost 4; bases outside the gene matches: 8. The CDR3 consists of 14 residues. Germline V gene lookup returns CDR1 SQVTM and CDR2 ANQGSEA. The CDR3 DNA follows: TGCAGCGTCATCAGCGGGAGGTGGCCAGATACGCAGTATTTT. It yields the protein CSVISGRWPDTQYF.

Notes on this clonotype: Mismatch with germline at one junction end may stem from a read error. The J gene is TRBJ2-7, the V gene TRBV7-9; D is perhaps TRBD1 (6 bases). The CDR3 totals 14 residues. Germline V gives CDR1 SEHNR, CDR2 FQNEAQ (reference sequence). CDR3 DNA: TGTGCCGGCAGCTTCACAGGGAGTCCCTACGAGCAGTACTTC. Its protein product is CAGSFTGSPYEQYF. Full variable domain (outside the CDR3, taken from reference TRBV7-9 and TRBJ2-7): DTGVSQNPRHKITKRGQNVTFRCDPISEHNRLYWYRQTLGQGPEFLTYFQNEAQLEKSRLLSDRFSAERPKGSFSTLEIQRTEQGDSAMYLCAGSFTGSPYEQYFGPGTRLTVT.

As regards this clonotype: A much more abundant neighbour one base away suggests this may be a read error. Since the CDR3 does not end with the conserved phenylalanine or tryptophan, this likely comes from a read error. The chain combines TRBV4-2 with TRBJ1-2; tentatively, D is TRBD1 (5 bases). Germline-derived CDR1 and CDR2 are LGHNA and YNFKEQ. This CDR3 has 15 residues. The V end lost 1 base, the J end lost 4 bases, and 13 bases lay between the germline ends. The CDR3 nucleotides are TGTGCCAGCAGCCAAGGCAGGGAGTTCTCCTATGGCTACACCTCC. It codes for CASSQGREFSYGYTS.

This clonotype was seen ten or more times. V and J are TRBV7-2 and TRBJ2-5, with D perhaps given as TRBD1 or TRBD2 (5 bases each). This CDR3 has 14 amino acids. Trimming took 3 bases from V and 3 from J, leaving 11 bases between them. Germline-derived CDR1 and CDR2 are SGHTA and FQGNSA. The CDR3 is CASSLGQGEETQYF. Written as DNA, the CDR3 is TGTGCCAGCAGCTTGGGGCAGGGAGAAGAGACCCAGTACTTC. Variable domain in full (rest from reference TRBV7-2 and TRBJ2-5): GAGVSQSPSNKVTEKGKDVELRCDPISGHTALYWYRQSLGQGLEFLIYFQGNSAPDKSGLPSDRFSAERTGGSVSTLTIQRTQQEDSAVYLCASSLGQGEETQYFGPGTRLLVL.

This clonotype was counted ten times or more. The gene calls are TRBV4-1 and TRBJ2-1; D call uncertain. Trimming cost V 1 base and J 5 bases, with 6 bases left between them. The CDR3 totals 13 residues. Per germline, CDR1 MGHRA and CDR2 YSYEKL. The CDR3 protein is CASSQVSDNEQFF. CDR3 nucleotides: TGCGCCAGCAGCCAAGTCTCGGACAATGAGCAGTTCTTC.

The sample holds a few counts of this clonotype. The V call is TRBV10-3, the J call TRBJ2-6, with no clear D. The germline V and J ends were trimmed by 5 bases and 0 bases, with 5 bases remaining between them. This CDR3 is built from 14 residues. Germline V lookup: CDR1 ENHRY, CDR2 SYGVKD. The DNA for the CDR3 is TGTGCCATCAGTCAGGTCTCTGGGGCCAACGTCCTGACTTTC. This codes for CAISQVSGANVLTF.